These 16 T cell receptor beta chains originate from one sample sequenced in a study of immune evolution from preneoplasia to lung adenocarcinoma. Assay used: immunoSEQ multiplex PCR; TCRdb lists only in-frame clones, some missing. The table shows about 4,900 clones, with roughly 90% occurring only once. Input material: FFPE invasive lung adenocarcinoma tissue. These receptors all come from a person aged 45 to 59 with lung adenocarcinoma.

The chain joins TRBV4-1 to TRBJ2-3; TRBD2 matches 8 bases. This CDR3 contains 14 residues. The V and J ends lost 9 bases and 3 bases, in that order; junction bases with no gene match: 8. Germline V gene sequence: CDR1 MGHRA, CDR2 YSYEKL. CDR3 sequence: CASAWSGGTDTQYF. CDR3 coding DNA: TGCGCCAGTGCTTGGAGCGGGGGAACAGATACGCAGTATTTT.

The chain employs TRBV28 and TRBJ2-3; TRBD2 matches at 9 bases. Germline values: CDR1 MDHEN, CDR2 SYDVKM. Trimming at V came to 7 bases and at J to 2 bases, leaving 10 bases not matched to a gene. The CDR3 sequence is 16 residues long. The CDR3 sequence: CASTSTSGTFTDTQYF. The DNA of the CDR3 is TGTGCCAGCACTTCGACTAGCGGTACCTTCACAGATACGCAGTATTTT.

The chain employs TRBV7-2 and TRBJ1-1; D is perhaps TRBD1 (5 bases). There are 15 residues in the CDR3. Germline V gene sequence: CDR1 SGHTA, CDR2 FQGNSA. V was cut by 5 bases and J by 1 base, with 14 bases left in between. DNA for the CDR3: TGTGCCAGCAGCAGATTGGGGGATCGGAACACTGAAGCTTTCTTT. Protein: CASSRLGDRNTEAFF.

V gene TRBV28 combines with J gene TRBJ2-6; 11 bases agree with TRBD1. J lost 1 base, V lost 4 bases, and 15 bases had no gene match. The germline CDR1 and CDR2 sequences are MDHEN and SYDVKM. The CDR3 loop spans 21 amino acids. The CDR3 DNA reads as TGTGCCAGCAGTTACCGGGACAGGGGGTCCCCCCACCGTTCTGGGGCCAACGTCCTGACTTTC. Protein product: CASSYRDRGSPHRSGANVLTF.

As to this clone: One end of the junction fails to match germline, which may point to a read error. The chain carries TRBV2 and TRBJ2-5, with unresolved D. The CDR3 runs 15 residues. In germline, CDR1 is SNHLY, CDR2 FYNNEI. CDR3 DNA: TGTGCCAGCAGTTTAATGGAAACTTACGGAGAGGCCCAGTACTTC. This codes for CASSLMETYGEAQYF.

J is TRBJ2-7 and V is TRBV30; the match to TRBD1 covers 8 bases. This CDR3 is built from 15 residues. Germline V gene data show CDR1 as GTSNPN and CDR2 as SVGIG (reference sequence). With V trimmed by 0 bases and J by 6 bases, 10 bases remained unmatched. DNA for the CDR3: TGTGCCTGGAGTGTACGAGGGGCAGGGGGCGGCGAGCAGTACTTC. It translates to CAWSVRGAGGGEQYF.

The chain couples TRBV5-1 to TRBJ2-1; D tentatively reads TRBD1 or TRBD2 (5 bases each). V was pared by 7 bases and J by 2 bases, with 16 bases between. CDR3 length: 15 amino acids. Germline CDR1 reads SGHRS; CDR2 reads YFSETQ. The CDR3 coding sequence is TGCGCCAGCTCCTCTACCGGGACCCCCTACAATGAGCAGTTCTTC. It specifies CASSSTGTPYNEQFF.

J is TRBJ2-3 and V is TRBV30; 7 bases match TRBD2. CDR1 is GTSNPN and CDR2 is SVGIG in the germline V gene (reference sequence). The CDR3 covers 14 residues. CDR3 sequence (DNA): TGTGCTCTATGGAAGGGAGGGTCAGCAGATACGCAGTATTTT. Its translation: CALWKGGSADTQYF.

The chain carries TRBV5-1 and TRBJ2-1, with 10 bases lining up with TRBD2. Germline lookup yields CDR1 SGHRS and CDR2 YFSETQ. J gave up 6 bases and V 6 bases, and 21 bases lay outside the gene matches. The CDR3 sequence is 19 residues long. The DNA of the CDR3 is TGCGCCAGCACTCTGGAAAGCGGGAGGGTTTTCCCATCGGGCAATGAGCAGTTCTTC. Translation gives CASTLESGRVFPSGNEQFF.

The chain joins TRBV5-4 to TRBJ1-4; weak D call: TRBD1 (5 bases). The V end was cut by 4 bases, the J end by 8 bases, with 12 bases between. This CDR3 comprises 13 residues. CDR1 is SGHNT and CDR2 is YYREEE in the germline V gene (reference sequence). The CDR3 reads CASSRTRGEKLFF. In DNA, the CDR3 is TGTGCCAGCAGCCGGACACGAGGGGAAAAACTGTTTTTT.

V gene TRBV10-2 combines with J gene TRBJ2-3; 9 bases agree with TRBD2. This CDR3 comprises 12 residues. V lost 8 bases, J lost 12 bases, and 9 bases stayed unmatched. CDR1 WSHSY and CDR2 SAAADI come from the germline V gene. CDR3 loop: CASGLIAGAQYF. DNA of the CDR3: TGCGCCAGCGGATTAATAGCGGGAGCCCAGTATTTT.

CDR3: CASTVTSGRAHEQYF. Here the CDR3 DNA reads TGTGCCAGCACCGTAACTAGCGGGAGGGCCCACGAGCAGTACTTC. The chain links TRBV6-5 to TRBJ2-7; TRBD2 agrees at 13 bases. Germline loops: CDR1 MNHEY, CDR2 SVGAGI. There are 15 residues in the CDR3. Germline trimming cut 7 bases from V and 5 bases from J; bases unmatched to any gene: 8.

The chain combines TRBV1 with TRBJ1-1; the table's TRBD1 call for D was not verified on the DNA. TRBV1 is a known pseudogene. CDR3 length equals 15 residues. As DNA, the CDR3 is TGCACCAGCAGCCAATTGGGGCGTACAAACACTGAAGCTTTCTTT. Its translation: CTSSQLGRTNTEAFF.

The rearrangement joins TRBV11-2 to TRBJ1-3; weak D call: TRBD1 (6 bases). The germline CDR1 and CDR2 sequences are SGHAT and FQNNGV. This CDR3 region has 15 residues. V shed 5 bases and J shed 2 bases, with 13 bases lying between them. This CDR3 reads CASSQQGTAGNTIYF. Written as DNA, the CDR3 is TGTGCCAGCAGCCAACAGGGAACGGCTGGAAACACCATATATTTT.

By share, this clone ranks as large (0.1 to 1%). V gene TRBV11-2 combines with J gene TRBJ2-3, with 8 bases identical to TRBD2. Germline V gene lookup returns CDR1 SGHAT and CDR2 FQNNGV. V lost 7 bases to trimming and J lost 1 base; unmatched junction nucleotides: 7. The CDR3 has 15 amino acids. CDR3 in amino acids: CASTYAGGGTDTQYF. CDR3 DNA: TGTGCCAGCACGTATGCGGGAGGAGGCACAGATACGCAGTATTTT.

V is TRBV9 and J is TRBJ1-2; TRBD1 matches 8 bases. Germline V gene lookup returns CDR1 SGDLS and CDR2 YYNGEE. V lost 3 bases to trimming and J lost 4 bases; unmatched junction nucleotides: 8. The CDR3 consists of 15 residues. CDR3 sequence (DNA): TGTGCCAGCAGCGCGTACCCGACAGGGGTCTATGGCTACACCTTC. Translating gives CASSAYPTGVYGYTF.